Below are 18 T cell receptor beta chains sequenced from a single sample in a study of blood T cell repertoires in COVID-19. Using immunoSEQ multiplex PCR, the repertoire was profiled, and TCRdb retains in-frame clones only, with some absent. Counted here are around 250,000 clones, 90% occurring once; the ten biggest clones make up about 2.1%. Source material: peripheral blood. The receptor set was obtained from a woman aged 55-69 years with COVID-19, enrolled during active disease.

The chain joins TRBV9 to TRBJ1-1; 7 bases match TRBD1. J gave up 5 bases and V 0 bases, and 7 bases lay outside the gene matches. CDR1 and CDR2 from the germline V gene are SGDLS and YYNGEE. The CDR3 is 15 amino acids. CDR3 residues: CASSVEGATRTEAFF. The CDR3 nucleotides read TGTGCCAGCAGCGTAGAGGGGGCTACGCGTACTGAAGCTTTCTTT.

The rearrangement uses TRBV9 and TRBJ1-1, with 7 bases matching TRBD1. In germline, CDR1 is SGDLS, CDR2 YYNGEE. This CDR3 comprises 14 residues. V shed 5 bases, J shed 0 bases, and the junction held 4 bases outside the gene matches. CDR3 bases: TGTGCCAGCAGTGAAGGACAGGTGAACACTGAAGCTTTCTTT. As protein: CASSEGQVNTEAFF.

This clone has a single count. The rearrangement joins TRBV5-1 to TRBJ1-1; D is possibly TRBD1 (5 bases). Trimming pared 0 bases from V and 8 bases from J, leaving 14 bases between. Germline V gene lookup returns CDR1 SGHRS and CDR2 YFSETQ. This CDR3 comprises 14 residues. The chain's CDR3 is CASSLAGGVFEAFF. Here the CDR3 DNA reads TGCGCCAGCAGCTTGGCCGGAGGGGTGTTCGAAGCTTTCTTT.

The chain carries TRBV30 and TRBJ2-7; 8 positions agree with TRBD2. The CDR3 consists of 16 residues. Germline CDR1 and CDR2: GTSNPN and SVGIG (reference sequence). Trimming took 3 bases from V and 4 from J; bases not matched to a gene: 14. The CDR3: CAWSHPRGGGLYEQYF. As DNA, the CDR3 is TGTGCCTGGAGCCACCCCCGGGGCGGGGGGCTATACGAGCAGTACTTC.

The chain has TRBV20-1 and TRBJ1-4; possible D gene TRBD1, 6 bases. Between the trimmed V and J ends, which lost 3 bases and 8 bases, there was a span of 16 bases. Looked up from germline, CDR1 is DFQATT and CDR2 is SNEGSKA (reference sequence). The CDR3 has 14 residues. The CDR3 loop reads CSASEGGSFEKLFF. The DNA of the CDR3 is TGCAGTGCTAGTGAGGGGGGGAGTTTCGAAAAACTGTTTTTT.

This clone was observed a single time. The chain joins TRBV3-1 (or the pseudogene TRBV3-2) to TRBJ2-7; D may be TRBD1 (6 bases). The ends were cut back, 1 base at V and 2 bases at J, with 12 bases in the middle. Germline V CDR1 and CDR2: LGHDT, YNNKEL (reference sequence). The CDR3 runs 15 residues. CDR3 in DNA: TGTGCCAGCAGCCAAGTCTCACAGGGCGCCTACGAGCAGTACTTC. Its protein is CASSQVSQGAYEQYF.

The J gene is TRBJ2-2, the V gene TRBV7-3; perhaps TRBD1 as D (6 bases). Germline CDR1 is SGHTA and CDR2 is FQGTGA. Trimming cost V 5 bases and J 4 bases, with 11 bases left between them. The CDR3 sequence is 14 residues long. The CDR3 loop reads CASSSTGSTGELFF. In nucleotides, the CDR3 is TGTGCCAGCAGCAGTACAGGGAGCACCGGGGAGCTGTTTTTT.

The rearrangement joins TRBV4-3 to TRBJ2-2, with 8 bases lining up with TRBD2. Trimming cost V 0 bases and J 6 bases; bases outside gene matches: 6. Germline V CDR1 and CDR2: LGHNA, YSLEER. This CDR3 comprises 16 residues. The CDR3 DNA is TGCGCCAGCAGCCAAGATCGGGGACTAGTGGCCGGGGAGCTGTTTTTT. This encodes CASSQDRGLVAGELFF.

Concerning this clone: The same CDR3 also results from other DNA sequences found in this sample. The chain's CDR3 is CASSPTGQETQYF. CDR3 DNA sequence: TGTGCCAGCTCACCGACAGGGCAAGAGACCCAGTACTTC. The rearrangement uses TRBV18 and TRBJ2-5; the match to TRBD1 covers 7 bases. CDR3 length: 13 amino acids. Trimming took 3 bases from V and 2 from J; bases not matched to a gene: 0. Germline V lookup: CDR1 KGHSH, CDR2 LQKENI.

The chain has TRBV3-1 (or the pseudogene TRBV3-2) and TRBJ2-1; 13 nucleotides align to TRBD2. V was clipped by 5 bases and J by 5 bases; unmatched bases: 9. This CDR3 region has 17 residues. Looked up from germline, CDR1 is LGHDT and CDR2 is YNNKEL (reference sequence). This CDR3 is CASSARLAGGHNNEQFF. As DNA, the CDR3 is TGTGCCAGCAGCGCACGACTAGCGGGGGGTCATAACAATGAGCAGTTCTTC.

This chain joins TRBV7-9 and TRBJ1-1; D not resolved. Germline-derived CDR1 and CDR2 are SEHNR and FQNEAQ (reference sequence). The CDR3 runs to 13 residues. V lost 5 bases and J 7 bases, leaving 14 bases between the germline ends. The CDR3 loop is CASSKGLANEAFF. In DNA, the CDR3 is TGTGCCAGCAGCAAAGGGTTGGCAAATGAAGCTTTCTTT.

The CDR3 is CAIMGAMNTEAFF. DNA of the CDR3: TGTGCCATCATGGGGGCCATGAACACTGAAGCTTTCTTT. This chain uses TRBV10-3 with TRBJ1-1; D perhaps matches TRBD1 (6 bases). Germline CDR1 is ENHRY and CDR2 is SYGVKD. The CDR3 has 13 residues. Trimming cost V 7 bases and J 0 bases, with 9 bases left between them.

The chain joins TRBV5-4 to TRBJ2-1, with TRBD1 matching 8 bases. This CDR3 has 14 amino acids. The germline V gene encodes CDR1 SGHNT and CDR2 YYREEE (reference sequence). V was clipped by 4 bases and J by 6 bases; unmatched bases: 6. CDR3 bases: TGTGCCAGCAGCCTACGCCAGGGGGCCAATGAGCAGTTCTTC. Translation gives CASSLRQGANEQFF.

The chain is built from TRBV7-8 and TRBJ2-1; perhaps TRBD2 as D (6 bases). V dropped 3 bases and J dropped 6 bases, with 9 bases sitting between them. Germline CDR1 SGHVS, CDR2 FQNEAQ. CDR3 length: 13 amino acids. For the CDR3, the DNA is TGTGCCAGCAGCTTGGGAGGACCCAATGAGCAGTTCTTC. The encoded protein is CASSLGGPNEQFF.

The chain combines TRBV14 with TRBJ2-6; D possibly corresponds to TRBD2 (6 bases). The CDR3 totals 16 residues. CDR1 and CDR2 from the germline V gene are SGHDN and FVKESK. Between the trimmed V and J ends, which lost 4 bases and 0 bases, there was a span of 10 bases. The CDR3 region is CASSPRRDSGANVLTF. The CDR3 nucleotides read TGTGCCAGCAGCCCTCGGAGGGACTCTGGGGCCAACGTCCTGACTTTC.

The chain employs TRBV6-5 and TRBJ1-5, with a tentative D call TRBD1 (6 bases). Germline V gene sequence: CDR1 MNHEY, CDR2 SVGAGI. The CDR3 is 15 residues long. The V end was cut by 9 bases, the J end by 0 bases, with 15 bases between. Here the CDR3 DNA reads TGTGCCAGTACAGGGACGGTCAATAGCAATCAGCCCCAGCATTTT. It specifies CASTGTVNSNQPQHF.

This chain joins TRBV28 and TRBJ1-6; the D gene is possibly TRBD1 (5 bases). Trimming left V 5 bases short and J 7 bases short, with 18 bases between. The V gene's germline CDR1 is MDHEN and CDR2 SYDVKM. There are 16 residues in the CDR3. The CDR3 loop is CASSSSSGPGNSPLHF. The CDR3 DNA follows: TGTGCCAGCAGTAGCTCTTCAGGGCCTGGCAATTCACCCCTCCACTTT.

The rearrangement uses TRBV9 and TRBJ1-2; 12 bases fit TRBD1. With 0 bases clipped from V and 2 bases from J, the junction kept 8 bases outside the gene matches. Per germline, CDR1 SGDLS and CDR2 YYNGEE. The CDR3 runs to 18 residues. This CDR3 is CASSVGPGQGASNYGYTF. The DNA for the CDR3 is TGTGCCAGCAGCGTAGGTCCGGGACAGGGGGCATCGAACTATGGCTACACCTTC.